The entry that follows covers one T cell receptor beta chain sequence. Its antigen is not identified. The sample originates from a study of T cell responses to AZD1222 COVID-19 vaccine. Whole-study results and caveats: Donor demographics were predominantly white British with a female majority; clonal diversity may be underestimated. Spike-specific TCR breadth and depth grew following two AZD1222 doses.

V was cut by 5 bases and J by 2 bases, with 10 bases left in between. The length of the CDR3 is 13 residues. The germline V gene encodes CDR1 MDHEN and CDR2 SYDVKM. Sequenced by immunoSEQ multiplex PCR; TCRdb stores in-frame clones only, minus some. The sample has about 81,000 clones, approximately 90% seen once; the top ten hold around 8%. This clonotype was obtained from an adult who received the AZD1222 COVID-19 vaccine. The chain recombines TRBV28 with TRBJ2-7; no reliable D call. The specimen comprised peripheral blood, sampled 28 days after the second AZD1222 dose. The DNA of the CDR3 is TGTGCCAGCAGTCTCGGACGGCCCTACGAGCAGTACTTC. Translated, it gives CASSLGRPYEQYF. Full variable domain (rest looked up from reference TRBV28 and TRBJ2-7): DVKVTQSSRYLVKRTGEKVFLECVQDMDHENMFWYRQDPGLGLRLIYFSYDVKMKEKGDIPEGYSVSREKKERFSLILESASTNQTSMYLCASSLGRPYEQYFGPGTRLTVT.